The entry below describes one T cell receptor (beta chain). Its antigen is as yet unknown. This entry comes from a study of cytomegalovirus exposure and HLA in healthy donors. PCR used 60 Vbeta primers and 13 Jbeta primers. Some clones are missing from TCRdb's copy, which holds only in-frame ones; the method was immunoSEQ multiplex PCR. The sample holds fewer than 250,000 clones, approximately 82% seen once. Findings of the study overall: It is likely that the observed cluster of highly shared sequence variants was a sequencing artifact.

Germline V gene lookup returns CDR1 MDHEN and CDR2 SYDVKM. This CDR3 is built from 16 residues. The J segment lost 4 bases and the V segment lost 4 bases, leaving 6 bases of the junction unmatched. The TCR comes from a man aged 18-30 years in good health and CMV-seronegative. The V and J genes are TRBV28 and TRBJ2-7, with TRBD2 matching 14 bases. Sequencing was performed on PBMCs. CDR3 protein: CASSSAGTSGSYEQYF. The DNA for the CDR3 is TGTGCCAGCAGTTCTGCCGGGACTAGCGGGAGTTACGAGCAGTACTTC.